This TCR beta chain was sequenced in a study of OX40 agonist ivuxolimab in advanced cancers. Whole-study context: Hepatocellular carcinoma, melanoma, renal cell or head and neck cancer affected the dose-escalation patients. Anti-PD-1, anti-PD-L1 or anti-CTLA-4 therapy given earlier was allowed, and roughly 40% had some.

Using immunoSEQ multiplex PCR, the repertoire was profiled, and TCRdb retains in-frame clones only, with some absent. The profile shows more than 65,000 clones, 94% of them singletons. Patients who had autoimmune disease history or got systemic immunosuppression were left out. V lost 4 bases to trimming and J lost 3 bases; unmatched junction nucleotides: 9. CDR1 and CDR2 from the germline V gene are SGHDT and YYEEEE. The CDR3 length is 15 residues. This clonotype was obtained from an adult with an advanced solid tumor such as melanoma, head and neck, liver or kidney cancer. The sequencing used CD4+ or CD8+ T cells sorted from blood, collected in a trial of the OX40 agonist ivuxolimab. The rearrangement uses TRBV5-6 and TRBJ2-7; 8 bases line up with TRBD1. CDR3 DNA: TGTGCCAGCAGCCTCCGGGACAGGACAATCTACGAGCAGTACTTC. Encoded protein: CASSLRDRTIYEQYF.